This TCR beta chain was obtained from a study of T cell repertoires in cytomegalovirus infection. Whole-study results and caveats: It was HLA-C-restricted CMV-specific TCR beta clonotypes that dominated the response ex vivo.

One entry per CDR3 protein results from TCRdb running MiXCR on the reads. This table holds tens of thousands of distinct CDR3 sequences, more than 3.5% found once. CDR1 is SGHVS and CDR2 is FQNEAQ in the germline V gene. With 5 bases removed from V and 1 base from J, the gap between germline ends came to 8 bases. The CDR3 totals 13 residues. This clonotype was seen ten or more times. Its target is unknown. V and J are TRBV7-8 and TRBJ1-1; D unclear. The sequenced sample was PBMCs. The TCR was taken from a human donor in good health (CMV status not recorded). Some clones in this sample may be carry-over from other donors' samples. This CDR3 reads CASSPLGNTEAFF. The CDR3 DNA follows: TGTGCCAGCAGCCCCCTAGGGAACACTGAAGCTTTCTTT.